A single sample gave rise to the 5 T cell receptor beta chains below, sequenced in a study of shared clonotypes between healthy human individuals. Only in-frame clones appear in the TCRdb table, and some are missing; sequencing was by immunoSEQ multiplex PCR. The data show some 1.4 million clones, with around 95% seen just once and 1.2% held by the top ten. Sample: naive CD4+ T cells sorted from blood. Subset denoted: CD45RA+ positively selected. Every receptor here comes from a man aged 25 to 45 in good health.

The chain links TRBV18 to TRBJ2-1, with 13 bases matching TRBD2. The CDR3 covers 18 residues. V shed 1 base, J shed 5 bases, and the junction held 8 bases outside the gene matches. Germline CDR1 and CDR2: KGHSH and LQKENI. The CDR3 loop reads CASSPLRTSGSIHNEQFF. In nucleotides, the CDR3 is TGTGCCAGCTCACCACTCCGGACTAGCGGGAGTATTCACAATGAGCAGTTCTTC.

The genes are TRBV28 and TRBJ2-1, with 8 bases identical to TRBD2. The CDR3 runs 15 residues. Losses at the gene ends were 11 bases for V and 4 bases for J; bases not matched to a gene: 13. Germline V gene sequence: CDR1 MDHEN, CDR2 SYDVKM. The CDR3 region has the DNA TGTGCCGGACGGAAGCGGGAGTTCCCTTACAATGAGCAGTTCTTC. Encoded protein: CAGRKREFPYNEQFF.

The genes are TRBV18 and TRBJ2-7; TRBD1 agrees at 9 bases. CDR1 is KGHSH and CDR2 is LQKENI in the germline V gene. The junction had 10 bases not matched to a gene; V was cut back by 5 bases and J by 2 bases. CDR3 size: 16 residues. The CDR3 region has the DNA TGTGCCAGCTCAAGCCTGGGACAGGGAAACGCCTACGAGCAGTACTTC. This sequence encodes CASSSLGQGNAYEQYF.

A few counts support this clone. The rearrangement links TRBV10-2 to TRBJ2-7; 12 positions match TRBD2. The ends lost 2 bases at V and 3 bases at J; junction bases unmatched: 2. CDR3 size: 15 residues. Germline V gene data show CDR1 as WSHSY and CDR2 as SAAADI. The CDR3 sequence is CASSEQGLAGYEQYF. The CDR3 region has the DNA TGCGCCAGCAGTGAGCAGGGACTAGCGGGCTACGAGCAGTACTTC.

The rearrangement links TRBV5-4 to TRBJ1-2; D is unresolved. From germline, CDR1 is SGHNT and CDR2 YYREEE (reference sequence). V was cut by 2 bases and J by 3 bases, with 8 bases left in between. The CDR3 contains 13 residues. The CDR3, as DNA: TGTGCCAGCAGCTTAAGCGGCTACTATGGCTACACCTTC. This codes for CASSLSGYYGYTF.